Presented here are 17 T cell receptor beta chains from one specimen sequenced in a study of shared clonotypes between healthy human individuals. CD8 cells classed as naive were CD45RO-negative and positively selected for CCR7, excluding terminally differentiated effector memory CD45RA+ cells. Assay used: immunoSEQ multiplex PCR; TCRdb lists only in-frame clones, some missing. The data show a few million clones, around 93% seen once. The sequencing sample was made of naive CD8+ T cells from PBMCs. These TCRs come from a man younger than 35 in good health. Some clones in this sample may be carry-over from other donors' samples.

The J gene is TRBJ2-7, the V gene TRBV27, with D perhaps TRBD1 (6 bases). Germline V gives CDR1 MNHEY, CDR2 SMNVEV (reference sequence). V lost 5 bases and J lost 7, with 18 bases in between. The CDR3 contains 14 residues. The CDR3 bases are TGTGCCAGCAGTGCCGAAACCGGGACACAAGAGCAGTACTTC. Translated, it gives CASSAETGTQEQYF.

This clone was seen a few times. The gene calls are TRBV20-1 and TRBJ1-2; no definite D call. The V gene's germline CDR1 is DFQATT and CDR2 SNEGSKA (reference sequence). Trimming took off 4 bases at V and 6 bases at J, with 9 bases between the two ends. CDR3 length: 11 residues. DNA for the CDR3: TGCAGTGCTACCCCCGGGGATGGCTACACCTTC. It yields the protein CSATPGDGYTF.

This clone was seen a few times. The chain recombines TRBV4-3 with TRBJ2-2; no definite D call. From germline, CDR1 is LGHNA and CDR2 YSLEER. This CDR3 is 15 amino acids long. The ends were cut back, 0 bases at V and 6 bases at J, with 11 bases in the middle. The CDR3 protein is CASSQEEGSPGELFF. Written as DNA, the CDR3 is TGCGCCAGCAGCCAAGAGGAAGGAAGCCCCGGGGAGCTGTTTTTT.

This clone was found once. The CDR3 sequence is CSVDGEENTGELFF. CDR3 DNA sequence: TGCAGCGTTGACGGGGAAGAGAACACCGGGGAGCTGTTTTTT. This chain links TRBV29-1 with TRBJ2-2; weak D call: TRBD2 (5 bases). Trimming left V 3 bases short and J 1 base short, with 9 bases between. The CDR3 consists of 14 residues. Germline V CDR1 and CDR2: SQVTM, ANQGSEA.

This chain links TRBV7-9 with TRBJ2-7; 9 positions match TRBD1. With V trimmed by 5 bases and J by 1 base, 3 bases remained unmatched. The CDR3 consists of 14 residues. CDR1 is SEHNR and CDR2 is FQNEAQ in the germline V gene (reference sequence). This CDR3 reads CASSETGGSYEQYF. The CDR3 region has the DNA TGTGCCAGCAGCGAGACAGGGGGGTCCTACGAGCAGTACTTC.

The V gene is TRBV5-6, the J gene TRBJ2-5; D gene unclear. Trimming removed 0 bases from V and 2 bases from J, with 8 bases in between. From germline, CDR1 is SGHDT and CDR2 YYEEEE. The CDR3 runs 14 residues. The CDR3 region has the DNA TGTGCCAGCAGCTTGGGTTCAAATCAAGAGACCCAGTACTTC. Its translation is CASSLGSNQETQYF.

The chain links TRBV4-2 to TRBJ2-2, with D unclear. Germline CDR1 and CDR2: LGHNA and YNFKEQ. The CDR3 extends over 17 amino acids. Trimming shortened V by 0 bases and J by 5 bases, and 16 bases separated the two germline ends. CDR3 sequence (DNA): TGTGCCAGCAGCCAAGATAGAAGGGAAGGTGGGACCGGGGAGCTGTTTTTT. Translating it yields CASSQDRREGGTGELFF.

The chain combines TRBV13 with TRBJ1-2; weak D call: TRBD1 (6 bases). The CDR3 covers 12 residues. Trimming removed 10 bases from V and 3 bases from J, with 12 bases in between. Germline loops: CDR1 PRHDT, CDR2 FYEKMQ (reference sequence). Here the CDR3 DNA reads TGTGCCACCCGAGGGGGTGACTATGGCTACACCTTC. It encodes CATRGGDYGYTF.

Only one count was recorded for this clone. This chain connects TRBV27 to TRBJ1-2, with TRBD1 as a possible D gene (5 bases). The CDR3 spans 16 residues. Germline V gene lookup returns CDR1 MNHEY and CDR2 SMNVEV (reference sequence). The germline V and J ends were trimmed by 0 bases and 3 bases, with 14 bases remaining between them. The CDR3 reads CASSLSWAGTDYGYTF. The DNA of the CDR3 is TGTGCCAGCAGTTTATCGTGGGCCGGGACTGACTATGGCTACACCTTC.

The chain joins TRBV4-1 to TRBJ1-1; 9 nucleotides match TRBD1. J gave up 0 bases and V 4 bases, and 6 bases lay outside the gene matches. The CDR3 is 16 residues long. The V gene's germline CDR1 is MGHRA and CDR2 YSYEKL. CDR3 sequence reads: CASSPMGQGLNTEAFF. The DNA for the CDR3 is TGCGCCAGCAGCCCTATGGGACAGGGACTGAACACTGAAGCTTTCTTT.

V gene TRBV7-9 combines with J gene TRBJ1-1; possibly TRBD1 for D (5 bases). The CDR3 is made up of 15 amino acids. The V end was cut by 4 bases, the J end by 1 base, with 13 bases between. Germline V gene data show CDR1 as SEHNR and CDR2 as FQNEAQ (reference sequence). CDR3 loop: CASSSTGDENTEAFF. CDR3 sequence (DNA): TGTGCCAGCAGCTCTACTGGGGACGAGAACACTGAAGCTTTCTTT.

The chain couples TRBV7-9 to TRBJ2-3; D ambiguous. Trimming shortened V by 5 bases and J by 3 bases, and 21 bases separated the two germline ends. Germline V CDR1 and CDR2: SEHNR, FQNEAQ (reference sequence). This CDR3 spans 17 amino acids. The CDR3 region is CASSPLSPHRRTDTQYF. CDR3 DNA: TGTGCCAGCAGCCCCCTCAGTCCTCACCGGCGGACAGATACGCAGTATTTT.

The rearrangement joins TRBV5-1 to TRBJ1-5; perhaps TRBD1 as D (6 bases). Germline CDR1 reads SGHRS; CDR2 reads YFSETQ. CDR3 length: 15 amino acids. The V end was cut by 0 bases, the J end by 1 base, with 8 bases between. For the CDR3, the DNA is TGCGCCAGCAGCTTGGGGGGGGCGAGCAATCAGCCCCAGCATTTT. Translating it yields CASSLGGASNQPQHF. Variable domain in full (rest from reference TRBV5-1 and TRBJ1-5): KAGVTQTPRYLIKTRGQQVTLSCSPISGHRSVSWYQQTPGQGLQFLFEYFSETQRNKGNFPGRFSGRQFSNSRSEMNVSTLELGDSALYLCASSLGGASNQPQHFGDGTRLSIL.

V gene TRBV13 combines with J gene TRBJ2-7, with a weak D call TRBD1 (5 bases). CDR3 size: 12 residues. Germline V gives CDR1 PRHDT, CDR2 FYEKMQ (reference sequence). V shed 0 bases and J shed 5 bases, with 5 bases lying between them. The CDR3 nucleotides read TGTGCCAGCAGCTTAGGAGGGGACGAGCAGTACTTC. Translation: CASSLGGDEQYF.

This chain joins TRBV5-1 and TRBJ1-3; unclear D gene. CDR1 is SGHRS, CDR2 YFSETQ, per germline. V gave up 0 bases and J gave up 5 bases, with 15 bases separating them. The CDR3 covers 16 residues. Here the CDR3 DNA reads TGCGCCAGCAGCTTGGGTTCGGCAGCAAGGCGAAACACCATATATTTT. This sequence encodes CASSLGSAARRNTIYF.

The V and J genes are TRBV6-5 and TRBJ1-1; D unclear. The CDR3 has 13 amino acids. V was cut by 6 bases and J by 1 base, with 9 bases left in between. The germline CDR1 and CDR2 sequences are MNHEY and SVGAGI. The CDR3 DNA sequence: TGTGCCAGCAGCGAACAGCGGAACACTGAAGCTTTCTTT. It encodes CASSEQRNTEAFF.

V and J are TRBV4-1 and TRBJ2-7, with 7 bases fitting TRBD2. J was trimmed by 2 bases and V by 0 bases; bases with no gene match: 7. The CDR3 sequence is 16 residues long. CDR1 and CDR2 from the germline V gene are MGHRA and YSYEKL. In DNA form, the CDR3 reads TGCGCCAGCAGCCAAGATCGGTCTAGCGGAACCTACGAGCAGTACTTC. It codes for CASSQDRSSGTYEQYF.